This TCR beta chain derives from a study of T cells in Graves' hyperthyroidism and ophthalmopathy. This CDR3 is built from 15 residues. V dropped 7 bases and J dropped 0; count of bases not matched to a gene: 6. Germline values: CDR1 SEHNR, CDR2 FQNEAQ (reference sequence). The source material, RNA transcripts, was used to amplify TCR beta CDR3 regions. Using the HTBI primer set, a first-round RT-PCR was run on the TCR CDR3. TCRdb independently ran MiXCR on the multiplex PCR reads; one entry per CDR3 protein. The sample records more than 500,000 distinct CDR3 sequences, 46% being singletons. This TCR derives from an adult woman with Graves' disease, either hyperthyroidism or ophthalmopathy (not recorded which). The chain uses TRBV7-9 and TRBJ1-5, with TRBD1 matching 7 bases. Material: peripheral blood or thyroid tissue (not recorded which). This chain's CDR3 is CASIRDSYSNQPQHF. CDR3 nucleotides: TGTGCCAGCATCCGGGACAGTTATAGCAATCAGCCCCAGCATTTT.